These T cell receptor beta chains were read from a single sample in a study of blood T cells in healthy people across ages. TCRdb reprocessed the 5' RACE reads with MiXCR, giving one entry per CDR3 protein. The sample has fewer than 2 million distinct CDR3 sequences, 39% seen once. Input material: blood. Receptor source: a human donor in good health. Both conserved end residues are part of each CDR3. Each record gives: clone size, D gene, V gene, J gene, CDR3 DNA, CDR3 protein. A D gene is named only where the DNA matches it firmly. Clone size is shown for a subset of rows, as once, few, many or a class of expanded clone.

>NA|NA|TRBV29-1|TRBJ1-1
TGCAGCGCGGACACAGGGAACACTGAAGCTTTCTTT
CSADTGNTEAFF
>many|NA|TRBV4-2|TRBJ2-7
TGTGCCAGCAGCCAAGATTTCGTCGGGGAGTACGAGCAGTACTTC
CASSQDFVGEYEQYF
>few|NA|TRBV20-1|TRBJ1-6
TGCAGTGCTAGCGCCTTCACAGGGTTTTATAATTCACCCCTCCACTTT
CSASAFTGFYNSPLHF
>many|NA|TRBV20-1|TRBJ1-1
TGCAGTGCTAGAGACTCGACAGGAGGTGACACTGAAGCTTTCTTT
CSARDSTGGDTEAFF
>NA|NA|TRBV29-1|TRBJ1-2
TGCAGCGTTGAAGGGGGCCAGGCGAACTATGGCTACACCTTC
CSVEGGQANYGYTF
>NA|NA|TRBV29-1|TRBJ2-1
TGCAGCGTTGAAGCCTCCGGGGTCCCCTACAATGAGCAGTTCTTC
CSVEASGVPYNEQFF
>NA|NA|TRBV6-1|TRBJ2-4
TGTGCCAGCAGTGAAGGAAGGGAAGGGCGTGGTGAGCAGTACTTC
CASSEGREGRGEQYF
>NA|TRBD2|TRBV20-1|TRBJ2-3
TGCAGTGCCACCGGGACTAGCGGGGGGGATGGGACAGATACGCAGTATTTT
CSATGTSGGDGTDTQYF
>few|NA|TRBV7-4|TRBJ2-1
TGTGCCAGCAGCTTCGCGTCTCCCGGTAATGAGCAGTTCTTC
CASSFASPGNEQFF
>NA|NA|TRBV4-3|TRBJ1-6
TGCGCCGGCAGCCATATAAATTCACCCCTCCACTTT
CAGSHINSPLHF
>NA|NA|TRBV7-6|TRBJ2-4
TGTGCCAGCAGTTTCGGACCGGAGCAGTACTTC
CASSFGPEQYF
>NA|TRBD2|TRBV20-1|TRBJ2-5
TGCAGTGCTAGAGATCCCAGTAGCGGGGGGCCAGGGGAGACCCAGTACTTC
CSARDPSSGGPGETQYF
>NA|NA|TRBV20-1|TRBJ2-3
TGCAGTGCTAGAGATCGAGTAGGTACGCAGTATTTT
CSARDRVGTQYF
>NA|NA|TRBV11-1|TRBJ1-1
TGTGCCAGCAGCGATTCTAGGTCCGGGGTGAACACTGAAGCTTTCTTT
CASSDSRSGVNTEAFF
>many|TRBD1|TRBV18|TRBJ1-1
TGTGCCAGCTCACCGGGACAGCTGAACACTGAAGCTTTCTTT
CASSPGQLNTEAFF
>NA|NA|TRBV9|TRBJ1-6
TGTGCCAGCAGCTCCCGGGACCAAAACAATTCACCCCTCCACTTT
CASSSRDQNNSPLHF
>few|NA|TRBV24-1|TRBJ2-1
TGTGCCACCAGTGATTTAAACAGCTTTACCTACAATGAGCAGTTCTTC
CATSDLNSFTYNEQFF
>NA|NA|TRBV14|TRBJ2-1
TGTGCCAGCAGCCAGCTTGGGGCCCCAGGGGCGGTTTTCAATGAGCAGTTCTTC
CASSQLGAPGAVFNEQFF
>NA|NA|TRBV19|TRBJ1-5
TGTGCCAGTAGTATCGCAAGGTTTCAGCCCCAGCATTTT
CASSIARFQPQHF
>NA|NA|TRBV6-6|TRBJ2-2
TGTGCCAGCAGACAGGGACACAGGAACACCGGGGAGCTGTTTTTT
CASRQGHRNTGELFF
>once|NA|TRBV18|TRBJ1-1
TGTGCCAGCTCACCACAGGCAGCTGTAAAGGGCACTGGAGCTTTCTTT
CASSPQAAVKGTGAFF
>NA|TRBD1|TRBV4-2|TRBJ1-2
TGTGCCAGCAGCCAAGGGCAACAGGGGACCTATGGCTACACCTTC
CASSQGQQGTYGYTF
>NA|NA|TRBV20-1|TRBJ2-7
TGCAGTGCTAGAGCGGGGGCGGTATTCGAGCAGTACTTC
CSARAGAVFEQYF
>few|NA|TRBV11-2|TRBJ2-1
TGTGCCAGCAGCTTCACGGTATTGGCGTACGCCAAAACGAACTACAATGAGCAGTTCTTC
CASSFTVLAYAKTNYNEQFF
>few|TRBD1|TRBV3-1|TRBJ2-7
TGTGCCAGCAGCCAAGGGAGGACAGGGCGGTCCTACGAGCAGTACTTC
CASSQGRTGRSYEQYF
>NA|NA|TRBV20-1|TRBJ1-2
TGCAGTGCTAGAGATAATGGCTACACCTTC
CSARDNGYTF
>NA|NA|TRBV6-2/TRBV6-3|TRBJ2-7
TGTGCCAGCAGTTACACTCGGGGGATATCCTACGAGCAGTACTTC
CASSYTRGISYEQYF